Given below is one TCR beta chain in context. Noted treatment: randomized to nivolumab then ipilimumab (arm A) or the reverse (arm B). None of the patients previously received DNA-damaging chemotherapy. PBMC sorting kept live CD3+CD8+ cells without CD19 or CD56. Profiled with immunoSEQ multiplex PCR; TCRdb holds only in-frame clones, not every one. The table records 6,800 or so clones, 75% to 80% of them present only once. The data were obtained in a study of sequential checkpoint blockade in melanoma. The overall study: Patients were randomized 1:1 to nivolumab-then-ipilimumab or ipilimumab-then-nivolumab first-line. Both treatment sequences were followed by maintenance nivolumab.

The CDR3 loop spans 14 amino acids. J gave up 5 bases and V 5 bases, and 7 bases lay outside the gene matches. Germline V gene lookup returns CDR1 SGHVS and CDR2 FNYEAQ. The specimen comprised CD8+ T cells sorted from blood (inferred from file names), sampled from a patient given nivolumab and ipilimumab in sequence. The rearrangement links TRBV7-6 to TRBJ1-1, with TRBD1 identical over 8 bases. This clonotype originated in a human donor with melanoma. CDR3 loop: CASSVTGGATEAFF. The CDR3 DNA is TGTGCCAGCAGCGTTACAGGGGGAGCGACTGAAGCTTTCTTT.